Detailed here is one TCR beta chain. Sequencing used immunoSEQ multiplex PCR; TCRdb keeps in-frame clones, though not all of them. This table holds about 43,000 clones, about 90% found once. The sample comes from a study of blood T cell repertoires in COVID-19. Germline V CDR1 and CDR2: KGHSH, LQKENI. The CDR3 is 17 residues long. V lost 2 bases and J lost 7; bases outside the gene matches: 16. The clonotype originates from a woman of 80 years or more with active COVID-19. The chain is built from TRBV18 and TRBJ2-5, with TRBD1 matching 7 bases. The sequencing input was peripheral blood. CDR3 sequence reads: CASSPGFQGESLGTQYF. For the CDR3, the DNA is TGTGCCAGCTCACCAGGGTTCCAGGGGGAATCCCTTGGGACCCAGTACTTC. Full variable domain (outside the CDR3, taken from reference TRBV18 and TRBJ2-5): NAGVMQNPRHLVRRRGQEARLRCSPMKGHSHVYWYRQLPEEGLKFMVYLQKENIIDESGMPKERFSAEFPKEGPSILRIQQVVRGDSAAYFCASSPGFQGESLGTQYFGPGTRLLVL.